The 19 T cell receptor beta chains below come from one sample, sequenced in a study of shared clonotypes between healthy human individuals. Profiled with immunoSEQ multiplex PCR; TCRdb holds only in-frame clones, not every one. The table records around 1.6 million clones, approximately 98% of them present only once. Sequencing used naive CD4+ T cells sorted from blood. As to subset: CD45RA+ positively selected. The source of these receptors is a young man in good health.

The genes are TRBV2 and TRBJ2-5; D remains ambiguous. V shed 3 bases and J shed 7 bases, with 6 bases lying between them. CDR3 length equals 11 residues. CDR1 is SNHLY, CDR2 FYNNEI, per germline. The CDR3 DNA reads as TGTGCCAGCAGTGAGAAAGGGACCCAGTACTTC. It yields the protein CASSEKGTQYF.

Comment on this clone: The sample holds other DNA sequences that translate to the same CDR3. DNA for the CDR3: TGCAGCGTTGGCAGCCACGAGCAGTACTTC. Translation gives CSVGSHEQYF. The chain links TRBV29-1 to TRBJ2-7; D gene unclear. Deletions cut 4 bases from V and 5 bases from J, with 6 bases between. Per the germline V gene, CDR1 is SQVTM and CDR2 is ANQGSEA. This CDR3 comprises 10 residues.

The V gene is TRBV7-3, the J gene TRBJ2-2; a weak D match, TRBD2 (5 bases). Germline CDR1 reads SGHTA; CDR2 reads FQGTGA. CDR3 length: 15 residues. The V end lost 5 bases, the J end lost 6 bases, and 16 bases lay between the germline ends. DNA for the CDR3: TGTGCCAGCAGCCCCCTTCGGACTTCCCCCGGGGAGCTGTTTTTT. Translating gives CASSPLRTSPGELFF.

The CDR3 nucleotides are TGCGCCAGCAGCCAAGCCCCGGGGACAGACACAGATACGCAGTATTTT. Its protein is CASSQAPGTDTDTQYF. V usage is TRBV4-1 and J usage is TRBJ2-3; 7 nucleotides align to TRBD1. Germline V gives CDR1 MGHRA, CDR2 YSYEKL. V shed 1 base, J shed 2 bases, and the junction held 6 bases outside the gene matches. The CDR3 has 16 residues.

This clone has a handful of counts. The sample contains more than one DNA sequence encoding this CDR3. The rearrangement joins TRBV5-4 to TRBJ2-7, with 14 bases fitting TRBD2. V lost 4 bases, J lost 4 bases, and 4 bases stayed unmatched. Germline CDR1 reads SGHNT; CDR2 reads YYREEE (reference sequence). The CDR3 spans 15 residues. CDR3 in DNA: TGTGCCAGCAGCCGCGGGACTAGCGGGAGTTACGAGCAGTACTTC. Translation: CASSRGTSGSYEQYF.

The chain recombines TRBV23-1 with TRBJ2-5; D tentatively reads TRBD1 or TRBD2 (6 bases each). TRBV23-1 is an ORF; its function is uncertain. V was cut by 5 bases and J by 3 bases, with 19 bases left in between. This CDR3 is built from 16 residues. The CDR3 loop is CASSKYVGGHKETQYF. CDR3 DNA sequence: TGCGCCAGCAGTAAGTACGTAGGGGGGCATAAAGAGACCCAGTACTTC.

As to this clone: This sample includes further DNA sequences coding for the same CDR3. This chain connects TRBV28 to TRBJ1-5; 9 bases are a match to TRBD1. Looked up from germline, CDR1 is MDHEN and CDR2 is SYDVKM. The CDR3 extends over 14 amino acids. V was pared by 3 bases and J by 4 bases, with 1 base of the junction left unmatched. The CDR3 sequence: CASSLTGGNQPQHF. The CDR3 DNA sequence: TGTGCCAGCAGTTTGACAGGGGGAAATCAGCCCCAGCATTTT.

The chain employs TRBV5-1 and TRBJ2-6; 9 bases align to TRBD2. The CDR3 totals 18 residues. Germline lookup yields CDR1 SGHRS and CDR2 YFSETQ. J lost 3 bases, V lost 4 bases, and 11 bases had no gene match. CDR3 region: CASSPRVAGVDGANVLTF. For the CDR3, the DNA is TGCGCCAGCAGCCCCCGGGTAGCGGGAGTTGATGGGGCCAACGTCCTGACTTTC.

With regard to this clone: The same CDR3 can be traced to other DNA sequences in this sample. This chain links TRBV6-1 with TRBJ2-1; D ambiguous. Germline lookup yields CDR1 MNHNS and CDR2 SASEGT. V lost 2 bases and J 10 bases, leaving 3 bases between the germline ends. The CDR3 has 10 residues. CDR3 sequence reads: CASSEFEQFF. The CDR3 nucleotides read TGTGCCAGCAGTGAATTCGAGCAGTTCTTC.

J is TRBJ2-1 and V is TRBV5-1, with 7 bases aligning to TRBD1. This CDR3 has 15 amino acids. Germline V gene lookup returns CDR1 SGHRS and CDR2 YFSETQ. V shed 6 bases and J 5 bases; nucleotides not matched to a gene: 11. CDR3 sequence reads: CASKTRTGLNNEQFF. CDR3 nucleotides: TGCGCCAGCAAAACTAGGACAGGCCTGAACAATGAGCAGTTCTTC.

The V and J genes are TRBV11-3 and TRBJ2-5, with D perhaps being TRBD1 or TRBD2 (5 bases each). Trimming stripped 1 base from V and 1 base from J, with 13 bases between. The length of the CDR3 is 16 residues. The germline V gene encodes CDR1 SGHNT and CDR2 YENEEA. Here the CDR3 reads CASSLGIWGTQETQYF. Written as DNA, the CDR3 is TGTGCCAGCAGCTTAGGAATTTGGGGGACCCAAGAGACCCAGTACTTC.

The CDR3, as DNA: TGTGCCAGCAGCACTACTAGCGGGAACTCCTACGAGCAGTACTTC. Translation: CASSTTSGNSYEQYF. This rearrangement joins TRBV7-2 to TRBJ2-7; TRBD2 matches at 10 bases. The CDR3 length is 15 residues. V lost 5 bases and J lost 0; bases outside the gene matches: 4. The germline CDR1 and CDR2 sequences are SGHTA and FQGNSA.

The chain has TRBV7-8 and TRBJ1-2; D may be TRBD1 (6 bases). The length of the CDR3 is 15 residues. Germline V lookup: CDR1 SGHVS, CDR2 FQNEAQ. Trimming left V 5 bases short and J 5 bases short, with 18 bases between. CDR3 coding DNA: TGTGCCAGCAGCCCCGGCGCCCTAGGGGGTTATGGCTACACCTTC. Translated: CASSPGALGGYGYTF.

A few counts support this clone. The chain carries TRBV5-6 and TRBJ1-5; D possibly corresponds to TRBD1 (6 bases). V lost 5 bases, J lost 0 bases, and 15 bases lay in between. This CDR3 comprises 16 residues. Germline CDR1 SGHDT, CDR2 YYEEEE. The CDR3 DNA sequence: TGTGCCAGCAGACGAGGGGGTCTATATAGCAATCAGCCCCAGCATTTT. It translates to CASRRGGLYSNQPQHF.

This clone appeared once. This chain joins TRBV2 and TRBJ1-4; D ambiguous. Germline loops: CDR1 SNHLY, CDR2 FYNNEI. Trimming removed 8 bases at V and 4 bases at J, with 11 bases between. The CDR3 loop spans 13 amino acids. The DNA for the CDR3 is TGTGCCAGCTCTGGTCTGGATAATGAAAAACTGTTTTTT. It translates to CASSGLDNEKLFF. The entire variable domain, with the rest obtained from reference TRBV2 and TRBJ1-4, is as follows: EPEVTQTPSHQVTQMGQEVILRCVPISNHLYFYWYRQILGQKVEFLVSFYNNEISEKSEIFDDQFSVERPDGSNFTLKIRSTKLEDSAMYFCASSGLDNEKLFFGSGTQLSVL.

This chain uses TRBV28 with TRBJ1-5; perhaps TRBD1 as D (6 bases). The germline gives CDR1 MDHEN, CDR2 SYDVKM. The CDR3 sequence is 13 residues long. V was cut by 5 bases and J by 9 bases, with 14 bases left in between. The CDR3 reads CASSMRGEAPQHF. CDR3 bases: TGTGCCAGCAGTATGAGGGGGGAGGCGCCCCAGCATTTT.

V gene TRBV28 combines with J gene TRBJ1-3; 8 bases are shared with TRBD1. Looked up from germline, CDR1 is MDHEN and CDR2 is SYDVKM. The trim removed 6 bases at V and 2 bases at J, leaving 12 bases unmatched. This CDR3 spans 17 amino acids. CDR3 region: CASSPDRGRSTGNTIYF. CDR3 sequence (DNA): TGTGCCAGCAGCCCCGACAGGGGTAGGTCGACTGGAAACACCATATATTTT. Full variable domain (missing parts from reference TRBV28 and TRBJ1-3): DVKVTQSSRYLVKRTGEKVFLECVQDMDHENMFWYRQDPGLGLRLIYFSYDVKMKEKGDIPEGYSVSREKKERFSLILESASTNQTSMYLCASSPDRGRSTGNTIYFGEGSWLTVV.

Points on this clone: Other DNA variants within this sample encode the same CDR3. The chain links TRBV5-1 to TRBJ2-3; D possibly corresponds to TRBD1 (6 bases). CDR1 is SGHRS, CDR2 YFSETQ, per germline. The ends were cut back, 0 bases at V and 4 bases at J, with 12 bases in the middle. The CDR3 length is 15 residues. The CDR3 nucleotides are TGCGCCAGCAGCTTGGAGGCAGGGGTAGCAGATACGCAGTATTTT. The encoded protein is CASSLEAGVADTQYF.

V usage is TRBV7-2 and J usage is TRBJ2-1; no reliable D call. This CDR3 is 13 amino acids long. V was trimmed by 1 base and J by 4 bases, leaving 5 bases between them. CDR1 SGHTA and CDR2 FQGNSA come from the germline V gene. CDR3 bases: TGTGCCAGCAGCTTAGAAATTTACAATGAGCAGTTCTTC. It specifies CASSLEIYNEQFF. The full variable domain, its missing parts supplied by reference TRBV7-2 and TRBJ2-1, is GAGVSQSPSNKVTEKGKDVELRCDPISGHTALYWYRQSLGQGLEFLIYFQGNSAPDKSGLPSDRFSAERTGGSVSTLTIQRTQQEDSAVYLCASSLEIYNEQFFGPGTRLTVL.